Listed below are T cell receptor beta chains from one sample, sequenced in a study of Ad26.COV2.S vaccination and SARS-CoV-2 variants. Method: immunoSEQ multiplex PCR; TCRdb's copy keeps in-frame clones and lacks some. The sample lists over 200,000 clones; approximately 90% were seen once. Material: peripheral blood, obtained in a trial of Ad26.COV2.S vaccine versus placebo. The receptors stem from a person aged 18-65 years who received the Ad26.COV2.S COVID-19 vaccine or a placebo. Each CDR3 is given with its conserved first and last residue. Each record gives: CDR3 protein, V gene, J gene, clone size. The size field is filled for only some rows; it gives once, few, many or a size class.

CDR3 protein: CASSFVTGQLLF; V gene: TRBV6-2/TRBV6-3; J gene: TRBJ1-6; clone size: .
CDR3 protein: CASSYLGNEQFF; V gene: TRBV6-5; J gene: TRBJ2-1; clone size: once
CDR3 protein: CASSFQVDAGELFF; V gene: TRBV28; J gene: TRBJ2-2; clone size: .
CDR3 protein: CASSPAGGANEKLFF; V gene: TRBV4-3; J gene: TRBJ1-4; clone size: .
CDR3 protein: CAIKGTGPGNTIYF; V gene: TRBV10-3; J gene: TRBJ1-3; clone size: .
CDR3 protein: CASSQEASGRAPDEQFF; V gene: TRBV3-1/TRBV3-2; J gene: TRBJ2-1; clone size: .
CDR3 protein: CASSQDPVAYEQYF; V gene: TRBV3-1/TRBV3-2; J gene: TRBJ2-7; clone size: .
CDR3 protein: CASSPLRTVNTEAFF; V gene: TRBV6-5; J gene: TRBJ1-1; clone size: .
CDR3 protein: CASWTSGTYNEQFF; V gene: TRBV6-5; J gene: TRBJ2-1; clone size: .
CDR3 protein: CAWRPSGVRQNSPLHF; V gene: TRBV30; J gene: TRBJ1-6; clone size: .
CDR3 protein: CASSQQQVDGELFF; V gene: TRBV18; J gene: TRBJ2-2; clone size: .